Listed below are T cell receptor beta chains from one sample, sequenced in a study of T-cell reconstitution after alpha-beta-depleted transplantation in children. MiXCR, applied by TCRdb to the PCR reads, yields one record per CDR3 protein. The repertoire includes around 700,000 distinct CDR3 sequences, around 13% of them detected once, and 0.79% sits in the top ten. Sequencing used PBMCs, obtained before TCRalphabeta/CD19-depleted stem cell transplant. These receptors originate from a girl between 2 and 10 years old with congenital amegakaryocytic thrombocytopenia, due to receive a stem cell transplant. CDR3s leave out the opening cysteine and the closing phenylalanine or tryptophan. Only some rows state a clone size, as once, few, many or a class for expanded clones.

clone size: few
V gene: TRBV7-9
CDR3 protein: ASSFDLGLAGVNEQF

clone size: few
V gene: TRBV5-1
CDR3 protein: ASSLGSNLPEQY

clone size: few
V gene: TRBV12-3/TRBV12-4
CDR3 protein: ASSPRGGYPYEQY

clone size: many
V gene: TRBV7-8
CDR3 protein: ARIAGSNTGELF

clone size: many
V gene: TRBV5-1
CDR3 protein: ASSLGLAGERSSYNEQF

clone size: many
V gene: TRBV27
CDR3 protein: ASSLRRGPYNEQF

clone size: many
V gene: TRBV9
CDR3 protein: ASSQTGGEETQY

clone size: many
V gene: TRBV28
CDR3 protein: ASSFSRDLLNTQY

clone size: -
V gene: TRBV7-9
CDR3 protein: ASSSPHFSGSEDTQY

clone size: -
V gene: TRBV12-3/TRBV12-4
CDR3 protein: ASSWGGGPNEKLF

clone size: few
V gene: TRBV30
CDR3 protein: AWSVSPSGFTDTQY

clone size: -
V gene: TRBV7-9
CDR3 protein: ASSLPGRRRSTDTQY

clone size: few
V gene: TRBV28
CDR3 protein: ASSSPTASRNEQF

clone size: many
V gene: TRBV4-1
CDR3 protein: ASSQGQGSQQETQY

clone size: many
V gene: TRBV4-2
CDR3 protein: ASSQAAPSANTGELF

clone size: -
V gene: TRBV20-1
CDR3 protein: SAIARSYEQY

clone size: -
V gene: TRBV3-1
CDR3 protein: ASSQAATGVDTQY

clone size: many
V gene: TRBV20-1
CDR3 protein: SARDSWAGSPGELF

clone size: few
V gene: TRBV10-3
CDR3 protein: AISSQGSSYEQY

clone size: -
V gene: TRBV18
CDR3 protein: ASSPSLAMRSYNEQF

clone size: -
V gene: TRBV7-9
CDR3 protein: ASSPLLAGWTNEQF

clone size: many
V gene: TRBV28
CDR3 protein: ASSLFLAGGPDTQY

clone size: -
V gene: TRBV7-2
CDR3 protein: ASSLVPGQVTNEQF

clone size: -
V gene: TRBV4-2
CDR3 protein: ASSQPGQGRYEQY

clone size: many
V gene: TRBV5-4
CDR3 protein: ASSGRMDTEAF

clone size: many
V gene: TRBV10-3
CDR3 protein: AMEQGSSGNTIY

clone size: few
V gene: TRBV10-3
CDR3 protein: AINSGMLEQY

clone size: many
V gene: TRBV29-1
CDR3 protein: SGLGQGNYGYT

clone size: many
V gene: TRBV4-1
CDR3 protein: ASSQVSSVHEQY

clone size: -
V gene: TRBV7-9
CDR3 protein: ASSLGRLAVTDTQY

clone size: few
V gene: TRBV20-1
CDR3 protein: SARARWANEQF

clone size: many
V gene: TRBV5-1
CDR3 protein: ASSPTQQGGQY

clone size: few
V gene: TRBV7-9
CDR3 protein: ASSLVTERAF

clone size: many
V gene: TRBV5-1
CDR3 protein: ASSLSLAGAEQY

clone size: -
V gene: TRBV3-1
CDR3 protein: ASSHQTTKGRTQY

clone size: many
V gene: TRBV5-1
CDR3 protein: ASSVGVGTEAF

clone size: -
V gene: TRBV28
CDR3 protein: ASRPRDSTSANEKLF

clone size: many
V gene: TRBV12-3/TRBV12-4
CDR3 protein: ASSSDRRNTQY

clone size: -
V gene: TRBV24-1
CDR3 protein: ATRPPMEGQGEILPNQPQH

clone size: -
V gene: TRBV29-1
CDR3 protein: SVKSQGRSGELF

clone size: many
V gene: TRBV12-3/TRBV12-4
CDR3 protein: ASSLGWNNEQF

clone size: -
V gene: TRBV7-6
CDR3 protein: ASSGPAAGELF